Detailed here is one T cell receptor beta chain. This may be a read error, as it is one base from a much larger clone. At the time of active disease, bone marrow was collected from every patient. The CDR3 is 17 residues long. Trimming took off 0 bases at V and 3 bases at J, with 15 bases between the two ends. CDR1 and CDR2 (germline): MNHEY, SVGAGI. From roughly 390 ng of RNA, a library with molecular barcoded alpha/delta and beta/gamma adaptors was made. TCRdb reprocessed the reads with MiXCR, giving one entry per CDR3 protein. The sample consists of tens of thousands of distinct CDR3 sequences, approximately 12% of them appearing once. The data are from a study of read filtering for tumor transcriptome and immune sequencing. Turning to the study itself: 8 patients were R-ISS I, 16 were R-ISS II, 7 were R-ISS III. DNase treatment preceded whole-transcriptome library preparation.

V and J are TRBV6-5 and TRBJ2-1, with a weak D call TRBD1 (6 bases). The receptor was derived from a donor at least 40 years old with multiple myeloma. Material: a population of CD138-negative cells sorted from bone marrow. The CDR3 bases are TGTGCCAGCAGTTACTCGAGGAAGGGGGAGAACTACAATGAGCAGTTCTTC. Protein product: CASSYSRKGENYNEQFF.